These 30 T cell receptor beta chains share one sample of origin, sequenced in a study of blood T cell repertoires in COVID-19. The method was immunoSEQ multiplex PCR; TCRdb's version includes in-frame clones alone and lacks a portion of them. The profile shows roughly 58,000 clones, about 80% of them singletons. Sequencing was performed on peripheral blood. These receptors were obtained from a man aged 45-65 years with active or convalescent COVID-19.

V is TRBV18 and J is TRBJ2-5, with D perhaps matching TRBD2 (6 bases). This CDR3 has 14 amino acids. Germline V gives CDR1 KGHSH, CDR2 LQKENI. With 3 bases removed from V and 1 base from J, the gap between germline ends came to 9 bases. CDR3 in DNA: TGTGCCAGCTCACCTGCGGGACTCCAAGAGACCCAGTACTTC. Its protein product is CASSPAGLQETQYF.

CDR3 nucleotides: TGCGCCAGCAGCTTGGACGGAGCTAGCTCCTACGAGCAGTACTTC. It is translated as CASSLDGASSYEQYF. The chain links TRBV5-1 to TRBJ2-7, with unresolved D. V lost 0 bases to trimming and J lost 0 bases, with 10 bases between them. Looked up from germline, CDR1 is SGHRS and CDR2 is YFSETQ. This CDR3 spans 15 amino acids.

In this sample, this clone turned up once. The J gene is TRBJ1-5, the V gene TRBV6-6, with no clear D. Germline V CDR1 and CDR2: MNHNY, SVGAGI (reference sequence). Trimming stripped 2 bases from V and 5 bases from J, with 10 bases between. This CDR3 is 14 amino acids long. The CDR3 nucleotides read TGTGCCAGCAGTTACCGGGGAATGGATCAGCCCCAGCATTTT. Translating it yields CASSYRGMDQPQHF.

The genes are TRBV21-1 and TRBJ2-7; TRBD1, the D gene given by the table, was not confirmed from the DNA. TRBV21-1 corresponds to a pseudogene. The CDR3 is 16 residues long. DNA for the CDR3: TGTGCCAGCAGCAATCCCGGGACAGGGCAAGCCTACGAGCAGTACTTC. This translates into CASSNPGTGQAYEQYF.

The chain links TRBV5-1 to TRBJ2-5; 11 nucleotides match TRBD2. Per germline, CDR1 SGHRS and CDR2 YFSETQ. With 4 bases clipped from V and 3 bases from J, the junction kept 2 bases outside the gene matches. CDR3 length: 14 residues. The CDR3 DNA follows: TGCGCCAGCAGCATTAGCGGGGGGGAAGAGACCCAGTACTTC. This encodes CASSISGGEETQYF.

This clone has more than one count but fewer than ten. The rearrangement links TRBV11-3 to TRBJ2-5; the D is unclear. CDR1 and CDR2 (germline): SGHNT, YENEEA. The CDR3 covers 13 residues. Between the trimmed V and J ends, which lost 5 bases and 1 base, there was a span of 8 bases. The CDR3 here is CASSTTIQETQYF. In nucleotides, the CDR3 is TGTGCCAGCAGCACGACAATCCAAGAGACCCAGTACTTC.

This chain connects TRBV9 to TRBJ1-3, with TRBD1 matching 10 bases. Per germline, CDR1 SGDLS and CDR2 YYNGEE. This CDR3 has 16 residues. The V gene end was trimmed by 1 base and the J gene end by 3 bases; junction bases not matched to a gene: 4. The CDR3: CASSVLGQGIGNTIYF. The CDR3 DNA reads TGTGCCAGCAGCGTATTGGGACAGGGGATTGGAAACACCATATATTTT. The full variable domain, rest sourced from reference TRBV9 and TRBJ1-3, is DSGVTQTPKHLITATGQRVTLRCSPRSGDLSVYWYQQSLDQGLQFLIQYYNGEERAKGNILERFSAQQFPDLHSELNLSSLELGDSALYFCASSVLGQGIGNTIYFGEGSWLTVV.

J is TRBJ1-1 and V is TRBV12-3 or TRBV12-4, with D uncertain. The CDR3 covers 11 residues. The V gene lost 8 bases and the J gene lost 1 base, with 5 bases spanning the gap. The CDR3 is CASRENTEAFF. CDR3 coding DNA: TGTGCCAGCCGAGAGAACACTGAAGCTTTCTTT.

The chain recombines TRBV10-1 with TRBJ2-3; D is undetermined. Germline CDR1 reads WNHNN; CDR2 reads SYGVQD (reference sequence). V lost 0 bases and J lost 2, with 12 bases in between. The CDR3 spans 16 residues. In DNA form, the CDR3 reads TGCGCCAGCAGTGAGTCGTCAGGAATAATCACAGATACGCAGTATTTT. Its protein product is CASSESSGIITDTQYF.

This sequence joins TRBV6-6 and TRBJ2-2; no reliable D call. The CDR3 covers 13 residues. Looked up from germline, CDR1 is MNHNY and CDR2 is SVGAGI (reference sequence). Trimming took 4 bases from V and 7 from J, leaving 10 bases between them. The CDR3 bases are TGTGCCAGCAGTTTACAACGCGGCGGGGAGCTGTTTTTT. Amino acids: CASSLQRGGELFF.

The chain carries TRBV5-1 and TRBJ1-1; no firm D call. The CDR3 covers 14 residues. Germline-derived CDR1 and CDR2 are SGHRS and YFSETQ. V was cut by 3 bases and J by 2 bases, with 11 bases left in between. CDR3 protein: CASSWNQVNTEAFF. The CDR3 bases are TGCGCCAGCAGCTGGAATCAGGTTAACACTGAAGCTTTCTTT.

The chain is built from TRBV7-3 and TRBJ2-2, with 10 nucleotides matching TRBD1. V shed 4 bases and J 2 bases; nucleotides not matched to a gene: 4. This CDR3 region has 16 residues. The germline gives CDR1 SGHTA, CDR2 FQGTGA. The CDR3 protein is CASSSGTGANTGELFF. CDR3 bases: TGTGCCAGCAGCTCAGGGACAGGGGCAAACACCGGGGAGCTGTTTTTT.

This chain connects TRBV10-1 to TRBJ2-1; TRBD2 matches 8 bases. Germline CDR1 WNHNN, CDR2 SYGVQD (reference sequence). V shed 4 bases, J shed 5 bases, and the junction held 10 bases outside the gene matches. CDR3 length: 16 residues. CDR3 sequence (DNA): TGCGCCAGCAGTGTCGGGACTAGTTTAATCCACAATGAGCAGTTCTTC. Protein product: CASSVGTSLIHNEQFF.

This chain joins TRBV19 and TRBJ2-7; tentatively, D is TRBD1 (6 bases). The CDR3 runs 15 residues. Germline V gives CDR1 LNHDA, CDR2 SQIVND (reference sequence). V lost 3 bases and J 3 bases, leaving 15 bases between the germline ends. This CDR3 reads CASSMGASPLYEQYF. CDR3 nucleotide sequence: TGTGCCAGTAGTATGGGGGCCAGCCCCCTCTACGAGCAGTACTTC.

A few counts support this clone. The J gene is TRBJ2-1, the V gene TRBV5-1; the D gene is possibly TRBD2 (5 bases). This CDR3 region has 16 residues. CDR1 and CDR2 (germline): SGHRS, YFSETQ. V shed 0 bases and J shed 2 bases, with 12 bases lying between them. CDR3 DNA sequence: TGCGCCAGCAGCTTGGACCCGGGGTTAGCCTACAATGAGCAGTTCTTC. Translation gives CASSLDPGLAYNEQFF.

V usage is TRBV2 and J usage is TRBJ2-3; 10 bases line up with TRBD2. Germline assignment: CDR1 SNHLY and CDR2 FYNNEI. V lost 2 bases to trimming and J lost 6 bases; unmatched junction nucleotides: 11. This CDR3 region has 17 residues. The CDR3 here is CASSERSGRGQSDTQYF. The CDR3 nucleotides are TGTGCCAGCAGTGAACGCAGCGGGAGGGGGCAGAGTGATACGCAGTATTTT.

This chain uses TRBV10-3 with TRBJ2-5; TRBD1 agrees at 9 bases. The CDR3 contains 14 residues. Trimming took 4 bases from V and 2 from J; bases not matched to a gene: 2. CDR1 is ENHRY and CDR2 is SYGVKD in the germline V gene. In DNA, the CDR3 is TGTGCCATCAGTGGCGGACAGGGGCAAGAGACCCAGTACTTC. It codes for CAISGGQGQETQYF.

V is TRBV3-1 (or the pseudogene TRBV3-2) and J is TRBJ2-7; D not certain. Germline V gene lookup returns CDR1 LGHDT and CDR2 YNNKEL (reference sequence). The V end was cut by 1 base, the J end by 7 bases, with 8 bases between. This CDR3 is 12 amino acids long. The CDR3 DNA sequence: TGTGCCAGCAGCCAAGCGGAGAGTGAGCAGTACTTC. This encodes CASSQAESEQYF.

The gene calls are TRBV6-5 and TRBJ1-1, with TRBD1 matching over 10 bases. The CDR3 consists of 15 residues. Per the germline V gene, CDR1 is MNHEY and CDR2 is SVGAGI. Losses at the gene ends were 7 bases for V and 1 base for J; bases not matched to a gene: 6. CDR3 amino acids: CASTDRGRANTEAFF. DNA of the CDR3: TGTGCCAGCACCGACAGGGGGCGAGCGAACACTGAAGCTTTCTTT.

This chain uses TRBV5-1 with TRBJ2-2; 7 bases align to TRBD1. There are 13 residues in the CDR3. Losses at the gene ends were 4 bases for V and 10 bases for J; bases not matched to a gene: 7. Germline loops: CDR1 SGHRS, CDR2 YFSETQ. The CDR3 loop reads CASSVQGDEELFF. CDR3 coding DNA: TGCGCCAGCAGCGTCCAGGGGGACGAGGAGCTGTTTTTT.

The chain links TRBV2 to TRBJ2-1; the match to TRBD1 covers 10 bases. The CDR3 spans 19 residues. CDR1 SNHLY and CDR2 FYNNEI come from the germline V gene. Losses at the gene ends were 7 bases for V and 5 bases for J; bases not matched to a gene: 20. The CDR3 bases are TGTGCCAGCAAACGACAGGGGGCCCGGCGAGCGGGACGTGACAATGAGCAGTTCTTC. This translates into CASKRQGARRAGRDNEQFF.

The sample holds many counts of this clone. J is TRBJ2-3 and V is TRBV3-1 (or the pseudogene TRBV3-2); 10 positions agree with TRBD2. After removal of 3 bases from V and 5 bases from J, the junction contained 8 bases not matched to a gene. The CDR3 is made up of 16 amino acids. The germline gives CDR1 LGHDT, CDR2 YNNKEL (reference sequence). For the CDR3, the DNA is TGTGCCAGCAGCCATCAAGCGGGGGGGCCGGTAGATACGCAGTATTTT. This codes for CASSHQAGGPVDTQYF.

This chain uses TRBV6-6 with TRBJ1-1; D is undetermined. From germline, CDR1 is MNHNY and CDR2 SVGAGI (reference sequence). V lost 0 bases and J 4 bases, leaving 12 bases between the germline ends. CDR3 length equals 15 residues. CDR3 residues: CASSYSWGAVTEAFF. The CDR3 DNA sequence: TGTGCCAGCAGTTACTCGTGGGGAGCGGTCACTGAAGCTTTCTTT.

The V and J genes are TRBV27 and TRBJ2-7; TRBD2 matches at 10 bases. Germline-derived CDR1 and CDR2 are MNHEY and SMNVEV (reference sequence). This CDR3 contains 15 residues. After removal of 8 bases from V and 3 bases from J, the junction contained 10 bases not matched to a gene. The CDR3 reads CASRPLLAGYYEQYF. The CDR3 DNA sequence: TGTGCCAGCCGACCACTACTAGCGGGATACTACGAGCAGTACTTC.

This chain connects TRBV18 to TRBJ2-7; 9 nucleotides align to TRBD1. This CDR3 comprises 14 residues. V was clipped by 3 bases and J by 7 bases; unmatched bases: 7. Germline V gives CDR1 KGHSH, CDR2 LQKENI. The DNA of the CDR3 is TGTGCCAGCTCACCCGGGACAGGGCTCGCGGAGCAGTACTTC. Its translation is CASSPGTGLAEQYF.

This chain links TRBV5-1 with TRBJ2-2; 7 positions match TRBD2. This CDR3 contains 15 residues. Germline trimming cut 7 bases from V and 3 bases from J; bases unmatched to any gene: 9. Germline CDR1 SGHRS, CDR2 YFSETQ. CDR3 loop: CASAMTSRDTGELFF. The CDR3 nucleotides read TGCGCCAGCGCAATGACTAGCAGAGACACCGGGGAGCTGTTTTTT.

The chain joins TRBV11-1 to TRBJ2-2; D gene ambiguous. Trimming pared 6 bases from V and 6 bases from J, leaving 11 bases between. This CDR3 has 13 residues. The germline CDR1 and CDR2 sequences are SGHAT and FQDESV (reference sequence). CDR3 protein: CASSHLGAGELFF. CDR3 nucleotide sequence: TGTGCCAGCAGTCACCTAGGAGCCGGGGAGCTGTTTTTT.

The CDR3 DNA sequence: TGTGCCAGCAGTTACTCGGGCAGCTTGCAAGAGACCCAGTACTTC. This gives the protein CASSYSGSLQETQYF. The chain joins TRBV6-5 to TRBJ2-5; D is uncertain. Between the trimmed V and J ends, which lost 0 bases and 2 bases, there was a span of 10 bases. The length of the CDR3 is 15 residues. The germline gives CDR1 MNHEY, CDR2 SVGAGI.

The chain joins TRBV3-1 (or the pseudogene TRBV3-2) to TRBJ2-7, with D uncertain. Trimming left V 1 base short and J 5 bases short, with 6 bases between. This CDR3 is 12 amino acids long. Germline CDR1 reads LGHDT; CDR2 reads YNNKEL (reference sequence). As DNA, the CDR3 is TGTGCCAGCAGCCAAGGAGGTCACGAGCAGTACTTC. Its translation: CASSQGGHEQYF.

V and J are TRBV13 and TRBJ1-1; D is perhaps TRBD1 (5 bases). The CDR3 runs to 14 residues. Germline loops: CDR1 PRHDT, CDR2 FYEKMQ (reference sequence). Trimming took off 2 bases at V and 1 base at J, with 8 bases between the two ends. The CDR3 coding sequence is TGTGCCAGCAGCTTATGGGGCGGGAACACTGAAGCTTTCTTT. Protein: CASSLWGGNTEAFF.